Reported below is one T cell receptor beta chain. Its target is not known. This sample is drawn from a study of identical twins. TCRdb recomputed calls from the 5' RACE reads with MiXCR, one row per CDR3 protein. Found here are hundreds of thousands of distinct CDR3 sequences, about 7.3% of them singletons; the top ten hold about 3.6%. Study-wide points: Within twin pairs, the out-of-frame alpha sequences they shared showed excess low generation probability.

This CDR3 has 16 amino acids. Germline V gene lookup returns CDR1 SGHVS and CDR2 FNYEAQ. J was trimmed by 4 bases and V by 5 bases; bases with no gene match: 10. This same sample was also taken into another study, of yellow fever vaccine responses in identical twins.

V usage is TRBV7-6 and J usage is TRBJ2-2; 7 bases line up with TRBD2. Source material: memory (CD45RO+) T cells sorted from blood. This TCR was sampled from a woman under 30 in good health. CDR3 nucleotides: TGTGCCAGCAGCGACTGGGGGGGTAGTAGCACCGGGGAGCTGTTTTTT. Protein: CASSDWGGSSTGELFF.